This note documents a single TCR beta chain sequence. Its antigen is still unknown. The sample comes from a study of cytomegalovirus exposure and HLA in healthy donors. The CDR3 spans 13 residues. The germline V gene encodes CDR1 SGHNT and CDR2 YYREEE (reference sequence). With V trimmed by 4 bases and J by 3 bases, 2 bases remained unmatched. Notes on the study in general: According to a subsequent analysis, TCR clusters identified in the first cohort showed a tendency to co-occur across the approximately 110 validation repertoires. There were a few CMV-associated chains whose specificity for CMV antigens was confirmed in vitro. Cytomegalovirus-associated status was assigned to 150 to 200 TCR beta chains.

TCRdb keeps only in-frame clones here, not all; method: immunoSEQ multiplex PCR. The data contain 60,000 or so clones, around 94% of them singletons. The rearrangement links TRBV5-4 to TRBJ2-7; 9 bases fit TRBD1. The sequenced sample consisted of PBMCs. This receptor was identified in a man aged 18 to 30 in good health and CMV-seronegative. As DNA, the CDR3 is TGTGCCAGCAGCCGGGACAGGGACTACGAGCAGTACTTC. It yields the protein CASSRDRDYEQYF.